The entry below gives a single T cell receptor (beta chain) sequence along with its context. The entry originates in a study of blood T cell repertoires in COVID-19. The wider study: Samples came from the United States, Italy and Spain, spanning acute and convalescent COVID-19. T cells, B-cell-depleted T cells, or PBMCs supplied cDNA or gDNA.

V was pared by 5 bases and J by 0 bases, with 14 bases between. Germline values: CDR1 MNHNS, CDR2 SASEGT. The CDR3 has 16 residues. Per the original methods: Amplification of reference gene primers provided the estimated nucleated cell counts. Some clones are missing from TCRdb's copy, which holds only in-frame ones; the method was immunoSEQ multiplex PCR. V, J and clone size reflect that table, while D and trimming were determined from the DNA. In the table there are approximately 70,000 clones, 80% to 90% of which are singletons. This receptor was obtained from a man aged 65-85 years with active or convalescent COVID-19. The source material was peripheral blood. The gene calls are TRBV6-1 and TRBJ2-1, with TRBD2 as a possible D gene (6 bases). The CDR3 DNA sequence: TGTGCCAGCAGTCAAGGATCAGCGGGCTCCTACAATGAGCAGTTCTTC. This sequence encodes CASSQGSAGSYNEQFF.